The 10 T cell receptor beta chains reported below all come from one sample, sequenced in a study of blood T cell repertoires in COVID-19. Using immunoSEQ multiplex PCR, the repertoire was profiled, and TCRdb retains in-frame clones only, with some absent. The data contain more than 95,000 clones, 80% of them singletons. Sequenced: peripheral blood. These receptor sequences come from a human donor in a cohort sampled during active COVID-19.

This chain connects TRBV30 to TRBJ2-1; D gene unclear. The length of the CDR3 is 12 residues. Per germline, CDR1 GTSNPN and CDR2 SVGIG (reference sequence). Trimming took 2 bases from V and 8 from J, leaving 10 bases between them. The CDR3 region has the DNA TGTGCCTGGAGTATGGTAGCACATGAGCAGTTCTTC. This encodes CAWSMVAHEQFF.

The chain is built from TRBV30 and TRBJ2-3; 11 bases map to TRBD2. The CDR3 has 16 amino acids. CDR1 is GTSNPN, CDR2 SVGIG, per germline (reference sequence). V lost 2 bases, J lost 6 bases, and 10 bases stayed unmatched. The CDR3: CAWSPLTSGRIDTQYF. The CDR3 DNA is TGTGCCTGGAGTCCACTAACTAGCGGGAGAATCGATACGCAGTATTTT.

The V call is TRBV28, the J call TRBJ2-3, with D possibly matching TRBD2 (6 bases). This CDR3 is built from 16 residues. Germline V gene data show CDR1 as MDHEN and CDR2 as SYDVKM. V lost 4 bases, J lost 1 base, and 15 bases lay in between. CDR3 nucleotide sequence: TGTGCCAGCAGTTCCCCGGCGTCGGGGGGCACAGATACGCAGTATTTT. Amino acid sequence: CASSSPASGGTDTQYF.

The chain links TRBV7-3 to TRBJ2-7; 8 bases line up with TRBD1. Germline assignment: CDR1 SGHTA and CDR2 FQGTGA. V shed 5 bases, J shed 0 bases, and the junction held 6 bases outside the gene matches. The CDR3 runs 15 residues. CDR3: CASSLGTGSSYEQYF. For the CDR3, the DNA is TGTGCCAGCAGCCTCGGGACAGGAAGCTCCTACGAGCAGTACTTC.

This clone appeared a single time. The chain uses TRBV19 and TRBJ2-1; the match to TRBD2 covers 8 bases. After removal of 4 bases from V and 9 bases from J, the junction contained 11 bases not matched to a gene. Germline-derived CDR1 and CDR2 are LNHDA and SQIVND (reference sequence). The length of the CDR3 is 15 residues. The CDR3 loop is CASSTTGLGIGEQFF. CDR3 bases: TGTGCCAGTAGTACCACGGGACTAGGTATTGGTGAGCAGTTCTTC.

This chain connects TRBV2 to TRBJ2-7, with TRBD1 matching over 7 bases. J was trimmed by 3 bases and V by 0 bases; bases with no gene match: 5. The CDR3 length is 15 residues. The V gene's germline CDR1 is SNHLY and CDR2 FYNNEI. The CDR3 region is CASSEARDSYYEQYF. In DNA form, the CDR3 reads TGTGCCAGCAGTGAAGCGAGGGACAGCTACTACGAGCAGTACTTC.

The chain employs TRBV4-1 and TRBJ1-5; D gene ambiguous. The CDR3 covers 16 residues. V gave up 0 bases and J gave up 6 bases, with 15 bases separating them. The germline V gene has CDR1 MGHRA and CDR2 YSYEKL. As DNA, the CDR3 is TGCGCCAGCAGCCAAGATGACGGGCGGGTAGGTCAGCCCCAGCATTTT. It translates to CASSQDDGRVGQPQHF.

V usage is TRBV6-5 and J usage is TRBJ2-7, with TRBD1 matching over 11 bases. The CDR3 runs to 15 residues. The V and J ends lost 4 bases and 2 bases, in that order; junction bases with no gene match: 4. In germline, CDR1 is MNHEY, CDR2 SVGAGI. This CDR3 is CASSSPGQGAYEQYF. The CDR3 DNA follows: TGTGCCAGCAGTTCGCCGGGACAGGGGGCCTACGAGCAGTACTTC.

J is TRBJ2-6 and V is TRBV6-6; 8 bases fit TRBD1. The V gene end was trimmed by 7 bases and the J gene end by 16 bases; junction bases not matched to a gene: 12. The CDR3 is made up of 13 amino acids. Germline V gives CDR1 MNHNY, CDR2 SVGAGI (reference sequence). The DNA of the CDR3 is TGTGCCAGCAAAGCCCTAGGACAGGGCGGTCTGACTTTC. It is translated as CASKALGQGGLTF.

V usage is TRBV27 and J usage is TRBJ1-1, with 8 bases identical to TRBD1. The germline gives CDR1 MNHEY, CDR2 SMNVEV (reference sequence). CDR3 length equals 16 residues. The J segment lost 4 bases and the V segment lost 2 bases, leaving 9 bases of the junction unmatched. The CDR3 loop is CASSLHPGQGGTEAFF. CDR3 DNA: TGTGCCAGCAGTTTACACCCCGGACAGGGCGGCACTGAAGCTTTCTTT.